What follows are 18 T cell receptor beta chains derived from one specimen sequenced in a study of T cells in Graves' hyperthyroidism and ophthalmopathy. What was amplified from RNA transcripts were TCR beta CDR3 regions. During a first-round RT-PCR of the TCR CDR3, the HTBI primer set was used. TCRdb reprocessed the multiplex PCR reads with MiXCR, giving one entry per CDR3 protein. This sample has approximately 590,000 distinct CDR3 sequences, with about a sixth found just once. Material for sequencing was blood. These receptors originate from a woman in her twenties or thirties with Graves' hyperthyroidism.

The chain employs TRBV29-1 and TRBJ1-1; D may be TRBD1 (5 bases). The germline V and J ends were trimmed by 6 bases and 0 bases, with 14 bases remaining between them. This CDR3 contains 14 residues. CDR1 and CDR2 from the germline V gene are SQVTM and ANQGSEA. DNA of the CDR3: TGCAGCGTGGCCGGGGGGGGAATGAACACTGAAGCTTTCTTT. As protein: CSVAGGGMNTEAFF.

This clonotype showed up many times. The V and J genes are TRBV28 and TRBJ2-7; D perhaps matches TRBD1 (6 bases). This CDR3 comprises 13 residues. Trimming took off 3 bases at V and 7 bases at J, with 13 bases between the two ends. CDR1 is MDHEN, CDR2 SYDVKM, per germline. The CDR3 sequence is CASSFQGPGEQYF. The CDR3, as DNA: TGTGCCAGCAGTTTTCAGGGGCCGGGTGAGCAGTACTTC.

The gene calls are TRBV11-2 and TRBJ1-2; D unresolved. V shed 1 base and J shed 1 base, with 7 bases lying between them. Per germline, CDR1 SGHAT and CDR2 FQNNGV. The length of the CDR3 is 14 residues. CDR3: CASSLVGFNYGYTF. CDR3 nucleotides: TGTGCCAGCAGCTTAGTCGGATTTAACTATGGCTACACCTTC.

This clonotype was seen repeatedly, ten times or more. The V gene is TRBV11-2, the J gene TRBJ2-3; D possibly uses TRBD1 or TRBD2 (5 bases each). Germline V gene lookup returns CDR1 SGHAT and CDR2 FQNNGV. The V and J ends lost 3 bases and 6 bases respectively, with 16 bases between them. The CDR3 consists of 15 residues. In nucleotides, the CDR3 is TGTGCCAGCAGCTTCCCCGGGCGCAGGGAGGATACGCAGTATTTT. This sequence encodes CASSFPGRREDTQYF.

This clonotype was picked up many times. The J gene is TRBJ1-2, the V gene TRBV20-1; D uncertain. The CDR3 consists of 15 residues. The V end lost 4 bases, the J end lost 8 bases, and 23 bases lay between the germline ends. Germline assignment: CDR1 DFQATT and CDR2 SNEGSKA (reference sequence). The DNA of the CDR3 is TGCAGTGCTACAATGCGCGATATTCCCTATGTCGGCTACACCTTC. Translating gives CSATMRDIPYVGYTF.

Worth noting for this clonotype: Given a much more abundant clone one base away, this may be a read error. The genes are TRBV15 and TRBJ1-1; D might be TRBD1 (5 bases). CDR3 length equals 14 residues. CDR1 LNHNV and CDR2 YYDKDF come from the germline V gene (reference sequence). Written as DNA, the CDR3 is TGTGCCACCAGCAATATTCAAGCGGACACTGAAGCTTCCTTT. This gives the protein CATSNIQADTEASF.

This clonotype was seen a handful of times. The chain joins TRBV7-9 to TRBJ2-1; no definite D call. Trimming pared 7 bases from V and 2 bases from J, leaving 9 bases between. This CDR3 spans 13 amino acids. Germline CDR1 reads SEHNR; CDR2 reads FQNEAQ (reference sequence). The CDR3 spells CASNTRTYNEQFF. The CDR3 DNA follows: TGTGCCAGCAACACCAGGACCTACAATGAGCAGTTCTTC.

This clonotype has ten or more counts. This sequence joins TRBV7-9 and TRBJ1-2; maybe TRBD1 (6 bases). The CDR3 has 16 amino acids. V dropped 5 bases and J dropped 6 bases, with 22 bases sitting between them. Germline V CDR1 and CDR2: SEHNR, FQNEAQ (reference sequence). The CDR3 nucleotides are TGTGCCAGCAGCCCTGTCTGGGGGGCGCAAATTGATGGCTACACCTTC. This translates into CASSPVWGAQIDGYTF.

The table lists this clonotype with many counts. This chain connects TRBV5-1 to TRBJ2-3; 10 nucleotides align to TRBD2. This CDR3 spans 16 amino acids. The J segment lost 7 bases and the V segment lost 1 base, leaving 9 bases of the junction unmatched. CDR1 SGHRS and CDR2 YFSETQ come from the germline V gene. The DNA for the CDR3 is TGCGCCAGCAGCTTGTTCACTAGCGGGGTCGTGAATACGCAGTATTTT. It translates to CASSLFTSGVVNTQYF.

This chain links TRBV5-1 with TRBJ2-1; 10 bases line up with TRBD2. V shed 6 bases, J shed 0 bases, and the junction held 18 bases outside the gene matches. CDR3 size: 20 residues. Germline-derived CDR1 and CDR2 are SGHRS and YFSETQ. Here the CDR3 DNA reads TGCGCCAGCAACCCGAATATAGCGGGAGGAGTGGGGAGCTCCTACAATGAGCAGTTCTTC. Translating it yields CASNPNIAGGVGSSYNEQFF.

This clonotype was seen more than once but under ten times. This chain connects TRBV7-9 to TRBJ1-6; D not resolved. Deletions cut 5 bases from V and 7 bases from J, with 9 bases between. In germline, CDR1 is SEHNR, CDR2 FQNEAQ (reference sequence). The CDR3 extends over 13 amino acids. The CDR3 sequence is CASSPEINSPLHF. Written as DNA, the CDR3 is TGTGCCAGCAGCCCCGAAATAAATTCACCCCTCCACTTT.

This clonotype appeared many times. V gene TRBV28 combines with J gene TRBJ2-3, with 10 bases matching TRBD2. Per germline, CDR1 MDHEN and CDR2 SYDVKM. CDR3 length equals 15 residues. V shed 5 bases, J shed 2 bases, and the junction held 4 bases outside the gene matches. The CDR3 sequence is CASSDTSGNTDTQYF. The CDR3 DNA reads as TGTGCCAGCAGTGATACTAGCGGGAACACAGATACGCAGTATTTT. The full variable domain, its missing parts supplied by reference TRBV28 and TRBJ2-3, is DVKVTQSSRYLVKRTGEKVFLECVQDMDHENMFWYRQDPGLGLRLIYFSYDVKMKEKGDIPEGYSVSREKKERFSLILESASTNQTSMYLCASSDTSGNTDTQYFGPGTRLTVL.

This sequence joins TRBV7-2 and TRBJ2-5; D remains unclear. V was pared by 1 base and J by 2 bases, with 11 bases between. The CDR3 consists of 15 residues. The V gene's germline CDR1 is SGHTA and CDR2 FQGNSA. CDR3 in DNA: TGTGCCAGCAGCTTAGTTACGGAACTTCAAGAGACCCAGTACTTC. Encoded protein: CASSLVTELQETQYF.

The table lists this clonotype with a few counts. The V gene is TRBV20-1, the J gene TRBJ2-4; 7 positions agree with TRBD1. The germline CDR1 and CDR2 sequences are DFQATT and SNEGSKA (reference sequence). J gave up 0 bases and V 7 bases, and 6 bases lay outside the gene matches. The CDR3 has 14 amino acids. The CDR3 loop is CSVQGPGAKNIQYF. For the CDR3, the DNA is TGCAGTGTACAGGGGCCGGGAGCCAAAAACATTCAGTACTTC.

The chain employs TRBV10-3 and TRBJ1-1, with a weak D call TRBD1 (6 bases). CDR3 size: 14 residues. CDR1 and CDR2 from the germline V gene are ENHRY and SYGVKD. The ends were cut back, 7 bases at V and 0 bases at J, with 12 bases in the middle. CDR3: CAITSQGLNTEAFF. DNA for the CDR3: TGTGCCATCACTTCCCAGGGGTTGAACACTGAAGCTTTCTTT.

The CDR3 DNA sequence: TGTGCCAGCATCGGGCCTCTTGAAGCTTTCTTT. Protein product: CASIGPLEAFF. J is TRBJ1-1 and V is TRBV3-1; no clear D. The germline V gene has CDR1 LGHDT and CDR2 YNNKEL (reference sequence). V shed 7 bases and J shed 7 bases, with 10 bases lying between them. The CDR3 has 11 residues.

In this sample, this clonotype turned up many times. The CDR3 DNA sequence: TGCAGTGCTAGACATCCGACTGGGAACACTGAAGCTTTCTTT. Encoded protein: CSARHPTGNTEAFF. The chain is built from TRBV20-1 and TRBJ1-1; D uncertain. The CDR3 is made up of 14 amino acids. Germline CDR1 reads DFQATT; CDR2 reads SNEGSKA (reference sequence). Trimming cost V 2 bases and J 1 base, with 11 bases left between them.

This clonotype was counted ten times or more. The genes are TRBV5-1 and TRBJ1-1, with D hard to call. V lost 4 bases and J 3 bases, leaving 16 bases between the germline ends. The CDR3 has 15 residues. The germline gives CDR1 SGHRS, CDR2 YFSETQ. The CDR3 is CASSRTGFSDTEAFF. The CDR3 nucleotides read TGCGCCAGCAGCCGGACCGGGTTTTCGGACACTGAAGCTTTCTTT.